The sequence of this T cell receptor (beta chain) was determined in a study of T cells in Graves' hyperthyroidism and ophthalmopathy. Clinical symptoms, serum thyroxine, TRAb, thyroid ultrasound and orbital computed tomography established diagnosis. 10 ml fresh peripheral blood yielded the PBMCs. The J segment lost 10 bases and the V segment lost 6 bases, leaving 7 bases of the junction unmatched. CDR1 and CDR2 from the germline V gene are MNHEY and SMNVEV (reference sequence). The CDR3 is 12 residues long. A remark on this clonotype: Its specificity is not known.

TCR beta CDR3 regions were amplified from RNA. HTBI primers were employed in a first-round RT-PCR of the TCR CDR3. TCRdb processed the multiplex PCR reads anew with MiXCR; each CDR3 protein has one entry. Found here are around 270,000 distinct CDR3 sequences, roughly 18% of them singletons; the top ten hold 35% to 45%. Study-level points and caveats: Within blood appeared most thyroid clonotypes that had expanded above 0.001.

The receptor's source is a man over 45 with Graves' ophthalmopathy. The chain links TRBV27 to TRBJ1-1; TRBD1 aligns across 8 bases. Sequenced input: blood. CDR3 region: CASSTGDRRAFF. CDR3 DNA sequence: TGTGCCAGCAGCACTGGGGACAGGAGAGCTTTCTTT.